A selection of T cell receptor beta chains follows, all from one sample in a study of long-term antiretroviral therapy in people with HIV. The protocol was immunoSEQ multiplex PCR, while the TCRdb copy is restricted to in-frame clones and leaves out a portion. The sample includes roughly 16,000 clones, 80% to 90% of them seen just once. The sequencing here drew on unsorted PBMCs, taken 0.3 years after starting antiretroviral therapy. These receptor sequences come from a man aged 18-30 years with HIV. CDR3s include the opening cysteine and the closing phenylalanine or tryptophan. A D gene is named only where the DNA matches it firmly. Clone size appears in some rows only: once, few, many, or a class for an expanded clone.

j_call: TRBJ2-3
clone_size: -
v_call: TRBV2
d_call: TRBD2
cdr3_nt: TGTGCCAGCAGTTCCGGGGGGGGTAGGGATACGCAGTATTTT
cdr3_aa: CASSSGGGRDTQYF

j_call: TRBJ1-1
clone_size: once
v_call: TRBV10-1
d_call: -
cdr3_nt: TGCGCCAGCAGTGATCCAGGGGTCACTGAAGCTTTCTTT
cdr3_aa: CASSDPGVTEAFF

j_call: TRBJ2-1
clone_size: once
v_call: TRBV11-3
d_call: TRBD1
cdr3_nt: TGTGCCAGCAGCTTGACAGGGGTCCTCAATGAGCAGTTCTTC
cdr3_aa: CASSLTGVLNEQFF

j_call: TRBJ2-6
clone_size: -
v_call: TRBV7-8
d_call: TRBD1
cdr3_nt: TGTGCCAGCACCACAGGGGGCAGGTCTGGGGCCAACGTCCTGACTTTC
cdr3_aa: CASTTGGRSGANVLTF

j_call: TRBJ2-3
clone_size: -
v_call: TRBV28
d_call: -
cdr3_nt: TGTGCCAGCAGTCGGCAGAACACAGATACGCAGTATTTT
cdr3_aa: CASSRQNTDTQYF

j_call: TRBJ2-7
clone_size: -
v_call: TRBV29-1
d_call: -
cdr3_nt: TGCAGCGTAGGGACACCAGACGCTTACGAGCAGTACTTC
cdr3_aa: CSVGTPDAYEQYF

j_call: TRBJ2-1
clone_size: -
v_call: TRBV7-3
d_call: TRBD1
cdr3_nt: TGTGCCAGCAGCTCCCCCGGGACAGAACCTGAGCAGTTCTTC
cdr3_aa: CASSSPGTEPEQFF

j_call: TRBJ2-2
clone_size: -
v_call: TRBV6-4
d_call: -
cdr3_nt: TGTGCCAGCAGTGACAGACCCACCGGGGAGCTGTTTTTT
cdr3_aa: CASSDRPTGELFF

j_call: TRBJ1-4
clone_size: -
v_call: TRBV27
d_call: -
cdr3_nt: TGTGCCAGCAGTTTATCTGGGGGTCCCAATGAAAAACTGTTTTTT
cdr3_aa: CASSLSGGPNEKLFF

j_call: TRBJ2-7
clone_size: -
v_call: TRBV7-6
d_call: -
cdr3_nt: TGTGCCAGCAGCTTAGAGGCAGGGAGAGTATACGAGCAGTACTTC
cdr3_aa: CASSLEAGRVYEQYF

j_call: TRBJ1-4
clone_size: -
v_call: TRBV5-6
d_call: TRBD1
cdr3_nt: TGTGCCAGCAGCCGGGACAGGGGGCGAGGTGAAAAACTGTTTTTT
cdr3_aa: CASSRDRGRGEKLFF

j_call: TRBJ1-2
clone_size: -
v_call: TRBV7-9
d_call: -
cdr3_nt: TGTGCCAGCAGCTTAGCGCTGGGGGGCTATGGCTACACCTTC
cdr3_aa: CASSLALGGYGYTF

j_call: TRBJ1-2
clone_size: -
v_call: TRBV4-1
d_call: -
cdr3_nt: TGCGCCAGCAGCCAAGGGCTAGAAGTATATGGCTACACCTTC
cdr3_aa: CASSQGLEVYGYTF

j_call: TRBJ1-4
clone_size: once
v_call: TRBV11-2
d_call: -
cdr3_nt: TGTGCCAGCAGCTTAAACCGGGGGATCCTAGGAACTAATGAAAAACTGTTTTTT
cdr3_aa: CASSLNRGILGTNEKLFF

j_call: TRBJ1-2
clone_size: -
v_call: TRBV7-9
d_call: -
cdr3_nt: TGTGCCAGCAGCTTCCAGGGAAAGGGCTATGGCTACACCTTC
cdr3_aa: CASSFQGKGYGYTF

j_call: TRBJ1-5
clone_size: -
v_call: TRBV19
d_call: -
cdr3_nt: TGTGCCAGTAGTATGTGGAGAACGTCGTACAGCGGCAATCAGCCCCAGCATTTT
cdr3_aa: CASSMWRTSYSGNQPQHF

j_call: TRBJ1-1
clone_size: -
v_call: TRBV4-2
d_call: -
cdr3_nt: TGTGCCAGCAGCCAAGAAGCGGTCGATTGGGGACACGGTGAAGCTTTCTTT
cdr3_aa: CASSQEAVDWGHGEAFF

j_call: TRBJ1-1
clone_size: -
v_call: TRBV27
d_call: -
cdr3_nt: TGTGCCAGCAGTTTATCAATGAACACTGAAGCTTTCTTT
cdr3_aa: CASSLSMNTEAFF

j_call: TRBJ1-6
clone_size: -
v_call: TRBV9
d_call: TRBD1
cdr3_nt: TGTGCCAGCAGCGGAACAGGGGGATATTCACCCCTCCACTTT
cdr3_aa: CASSGTGGYSPLHF

j_call: TRBJ2-5
clone_size: -
v_call: TRBV7-9
d_call: TRBD1
cdr3_nt: TGTGCCAGCAGCCCGTGGACAGGGGTCCAAGAGACCCAGTACTTC
cdr3_aa: CASSPWTGVQETQYF

j_call: TRBJ2-2
clone_size: -
v_call: TRBV6-1
d_call: TRBD1
cdr3_nt: TGTGCCAGCAGTGAAACTCGCGGGACAGGGATATTCAGGGAGCTGTTTTTT
cdr3_aa: CASSETRGTGIFRELFF

j_call: TRBJ1-1
clone_size: -
v_call: TRBV6-5
d_call: -
cdr3_nt: TGTGCCAGCAGTTACTCCTTAAAGGGCTACAACACTGAAGCTTTCTTT
cdr3_aa: CASSYSLKGYNTEAFF

j_call: TRBJ2-2
clone_size: -
v_call: TRBV6-1
d_call: TRBD2
cdr3_nt: TGTGCCAGCAGTGTAACTAGCGGGGGGTCCACCGGGGAGCTGTTTTTT
cdr3_aa: CASSVTSGGSTGELFF

j_call: TRBJ1-6
clone_size: -
v_call: TRBV6-1
d_call: -
cdr3_nt: TGTGCCAGCAGTGATGTTCAGGGGACAACCTATAATTCACCCCTCCACTTT
cdr3_aa: CASSDVQGTTYNSPLHF

j_call: TRBJ1-1
clone_size: -
v_call: TRBV10-3
d_call: -
cdr3_nt: TGTGCCATCAGTGACAATCTAGAAGCTTTCTTT
cdr3_aa: CAISDNLEAFF

j_call: TRBJ2-5
clone_size: -
v_call: TRBV5-1
d_call: -
cdr3_nt: TGCGCCAGCAGCATAGAAGAGACCCAGTACTTC
cdr3_aa: CASSIEETQYF

j_call: TRBJ2-1
clone_size: -
v_call: TRBV4-1
d_call: TRBD1
cdr3_nt: TGCGCCAGCAGCCGGGGGACAGGTAATGAGCAGTTCTTC
cdr3_aa: CASSRGTGNEQFF

j_call: TRBJ2-2
clone_size: once
v_call: TRBV6-1
d_call: -
cdr3_nt: TGTGCCACGACTTCGGACATTTACACCGGGGAGCTGTTTTTT
cdr3_aa: CATTSDIYTGELFF

j_call: TRBJ1-2
clone_size: -
v_call: TRBV29-1
d_call: -
cdr3_nt: TGCAGCGTTGATCTTTTCGGGGAGGAGGCCCCGAACTATGGCTACACCTTC
cdr3_aa: CSVDLFGEEAPNYGYTF

j_call: TRBJ2-2
clone_size: -
v_call: TRBV7-6
d_call: -
cdr3_nt: TGTGCCAGCAGCTTAGAACAGGTCGGAGGGGAGCTGTTTTTT
cdr3_aa: CASSLEQVGGELFF

j_call: TRBJ2-1
clone_size: -
v_call: TRBV29-1
d_call: TRBD2
cdr3_nt: TGCAGCGCTCCCCGCGGGGGGTTGCCGGGTGAGCAGTTCTTC
cdr3_aa: CSAPRGGLPGEQFF

j_call: TRBJ2-3
clone_size: -
v_call: TRBV6-4
d_call: -
cdr3_nt: TGTGCCAGCAGTGACGGGGGGGCCCCAGATACGCAGTATTTT
cdr3_aa: CASSDGGAPDTQYF

j_call: TRBJ2-2
clone_size: -
v_call: TRBV6-4
d_call: TRBD2
cdr3_nt: TGTGCCAGCAGTGACTCGCGGGGGGCCGGGGAGCTGTTTTTT
cdr3_aa: CASSDSRGAGELFF

j_call: TRBJ2-5
clone_size: -
v_call: TRBV11-2
d_call: TRBD2
cdr3_nt: TGTGCCAGCAGCTTACGCTCGGGGGACTACCTTATGGAGACCCAGTACTTC
cdr3_aa: CASSLRSGDYLMETQYF

j_call: TRBJ1-1
clone_size: -
v_call: TRBV7-3
d_call: -
cdr3_nt: TGTGCCAGCAGCTTAGGCCCGGATCGGGAAGCTTTCTTT
cdr3_aa: CASSLGPDREAFF

j_call: TRBJ1-1
clone_size: -
v_call: TRBV6-6
d_call: TRBD1
cdr3_nt: TGTGCCGCTTTGAGGGGGCGTAACACTGAAGCTTTCTTT
cdr3_aa: CAALRGRNTEAFF

j_call: TRBJ1-3
clone_size: -
v_call: TRBV2
d_call: -
cdr3_nt: TGTGCCAGCAGTGAAGCGCTCGGGTACAGAAACTCTGGAAACACCATATATTTT
cdr3_aa: CASSEALGYRNSGNTIYF

j_call: TRBJ2-3
clone_size: -
v_call: TRBV5-4
d_call: -
cdr3_nt: TGTGCCAGCAGCGAAAGGACTACTACGCAGTATTTT
cdr3_aa: CASSERTTTQYF

j_call: TRBJ1-2
clone_size: -
v_call: TRBV30
d_call: -
cdr3_nt: TGTGCCTGGAGTCTAACTCTCTATGGCTACACCTTC
cdr3_aa: CAWSLTLYGYTF

j_call: TRBJ2-5
clone_size: -
v_call: TRBV9
d_call: TRBD2
cdr3_nt: TGTGCCAGCAGCGGGGGTAGCGGGGGAGCCCAAGAGACCCAGTACTTC
cdr3_aa: CASSGGSGGAQETQYF

j_call: TRBJ2-3
clone_size: -
v_call: TRBV11-2
d_call: -
cdr3_nt: TGTGCCAGCAGCGAACAGGTCAGCACAGATACGCAGTATTTT
cdr3_aa: CASSEQVSTDTQYF